This paragraph reports one T cell receptor (beta chain). The target antigen is unknown. This specimen comes from a study of molecular identifiers for immune sequencing clone quantification. Broader study findings: The share of molecules held by clones above 20 RNA copies was over 99% in effector cells and under 1% in naive cells. Identical TCR molecules can share a barcode, and this sharing could underestimate highly expanded clone sizes. One cell's worth of spiked Jurkat TCR RNA was reportedly detectable among about 930,000 naive cells.

This CDR3 is built from 16 residues. V was pared by 1 base and J by 1 base, with 0 bases of the junction left unmatched. The germline gives CDR1 MNHEY, CDR2 SMNVEV (reference sequence). TCRdb analysed the PCR reads with MiXCR anew, one entry per CDR3 protein. Of some 320,000 distinct CDR3 sequences listed, roughly a quarter are singletons. The clonotype comes from a human donor in good health. Some libraries in this study had Jurkat cell RNA spiked in. What was sequenced was naive CD8+ T cells from blood, with Jurkat cell RNA spiked in. Noted subset: FACS-sorted CD8+CD4-CCR7+CD45RA+ naive T cells. This chain uses TRBV27 with TRBJ2-2; 10 nucleotides match TRBD2. Here the CDR3 DNA reads TGTGCCAGCAGTTTATTAGCGGGAGGGAACACCGGGGAGCTGTTTTTT. Protein sequence: CASSLLAGGNTGELFF.